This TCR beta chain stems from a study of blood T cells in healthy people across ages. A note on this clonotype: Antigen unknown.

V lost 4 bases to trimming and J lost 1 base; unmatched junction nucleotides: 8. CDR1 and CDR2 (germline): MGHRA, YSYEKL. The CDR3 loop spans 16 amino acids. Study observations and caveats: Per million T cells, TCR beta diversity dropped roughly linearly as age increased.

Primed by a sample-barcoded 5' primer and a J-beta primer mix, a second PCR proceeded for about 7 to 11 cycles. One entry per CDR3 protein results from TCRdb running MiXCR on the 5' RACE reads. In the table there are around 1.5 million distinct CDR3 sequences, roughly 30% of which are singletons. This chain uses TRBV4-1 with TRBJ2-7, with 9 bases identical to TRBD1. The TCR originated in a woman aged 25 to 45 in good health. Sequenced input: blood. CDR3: CASSRDPGQGSYEQYF. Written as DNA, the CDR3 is TGCGCCAGCAGCCGAGATCCGGGACAGGGATCCTACGAGCAGTACTTC.